This T cell receptor beta chain was sequenced for a study of cytomegalovirus exposure and HLA in healthy donors. 60 Vbeta and 13 Jbeta primers were used in PCR. Libraries were prepared by immunoSEQ multiplex PCR; TCRdb keeps only in-frame clonotypes and omits some of them. The sample lists about 72,000 clones; roughly four fifths were seen once. Germline assignment: CDR1 SGHTA and CDR2 FQGNSA. The CDR3 runs to 16 residues. Trimming removed 6 bases from V and 0 bases from J; junction bases left unmatched: 1. The sequencing sample was made of PBMCs. The TCR comes from a man in his late teens or twenties in good health and CMV-seronegative. This chain joins TRBV7-2 and TRBJ1-6, with 11 positions matching TRBD1. The CDR3 DNA reads as TGTGCCAGCAGAGGGACAGGGGGCTCCTATAATTCACCCCTCCACTTT. Its protein is CASRGTGGSYNSPLHF.